Below, 18 T cell receptor beta chains from the same sample are listed, as sequenced in a study of response to subunit inactivated influenza vaccine. TCRdb independently ran MiXCR on the RT-PCR reads; one entry per CDR3 protein. The table lists under 200,000 distinct CDR3 sequences, about a tenth of them singletons. Here the sequenced sample was non-naive T cells sorted from PBMCs, taken 45 days after vaccination. The receptors were gathered from a man aged 50 to 60 who received an inactivated influenza vaccine.

The chain couples TRBV20-1 to TRBJ2-2; 7 nucleotides align to TRBD1. CDR3 length: 12 residues. V shed 6 bases and J 8 bases; nucleotides not matched to a gene: 6. Germline CDR1 and CDR2: DFQATT and SNEGSKA (reference sequence). The chain's CDR3 is CSAEQGRGELFF. CDR3 nucleotides: TGCAGTGCGGAACAGGGGCGGGGGGAGCTGTTTTTT.

The sample holds a few counts of this clonotype. The chain links TRBV5-1 to TRBJ2-2; 7 positions agree with TRBD1. V was clipped by 4 bases and J by 3 bases; unmatched bases: 6. Germline V gene data show CDR1 as SGHRS and CDR2 as YFSETQ. The CDR3 length is 15 residues. This chain's CDR3 is CASSTRQGHTGELFF. For the CDR3, the DNA is TGCGCCAGCAGCACCCGACAGGGCCACACCGGGGAGCTGTTTTTT.

The chain is built from TRBV25-1 and TRBJ1-2; no definite D call. Trimming stripped 4 bases from V and 2 bases from J, with 8 bases between. The CDR3 runs 13 residues. CDR1 is MGHDK, CDR2 SYGVNS, per germline. The CDR3 is CASSGPGNYGYTF. In DNA, the CDR3 is TGTGCCAGCAGTGGCCCCGGGAACTATGGCTACACCTTC.

This clonotype was counted between two and nine times. This rearrangement joins TRBV7-2 to TRBJ1-4, with unresolved D. CDR1 SGHTA and CDR2 FQGNSA come from the germline V gene. The CDR3 is 13 amino acids. Trimming shortened V by 6 bases and J by 11 bases, and 16 bases separated the two germline ends. The CDR3 DNA reads TGTGCCAGCAGTCCCGGACGGGGAGGGAAACTGTTTTTT. The encoded protein is CASSPGRGGKLFF. Variable domain in full (rest from reference TRBV7-2 and TRBJ1-4): GAGVSQSPSNKVTEKGKDVELRCDPISGHTALYWYRQSLGQGLEFLIYFQGNSAPDKSGLPSDRFSAERTGGSVSTLTIQRTQQEDSAVYLCASSPGRGGKLFFGSGTQLSVL.

A few counts support this clonotype. The junction departs from germline at one end; a sequencing error may be responsible. This chain links TRBV20-1 with TRBJ2-5; D is undetermined. The CDR3 contains 13 residues. The V gene's germline CDR1 is DFQATT and CDR2 SNEGSKA (reference sequence). The CDR3 reads CSARVLPQGTQYF. The CDR3 bases are TGCAGTGCTAGAGTCCTTCCGCAAGGGACCCAGTACTTC.

At least ten counts were recorded for this clonotype. V usage is TRBV5-1 and J usage is TRBJ2-3, with TRBD1 identical over 7 bases. Germline V gives CDR1 SGHRS, CDR2 YFSETQ. Trimming removed 0 bases from V and 0 bases from J; junction bases left unmatched: 7. The CDR3 is 17 residues long. The CDR3 nucleotides read TGCGCCAGCAGCTTGGCCGTCGGGACAGCTAGCACAGATACGCAGTATTTT. Amino acid sequence: CASSLAVGTASTDTQYF.

The V and J genes are TRBV9 and TRBJ2-1; D is possibly TRBD2 (6 bases). CDR1 and CDR2 from the germline V gene are SGDLS and YYNGEE. V lost 3 bases, J lost 2 bases, and 12 bases lay in between. This CDR3 contains 15 residues. The CDR3 spells CASSAYPGAYNEQFF. The CDR3 bases are TGTGCCAGCAGCGCCTACCCGGGAGCCTACAATGAGCAGTTCTTC.

The rearrangement joins TRBV18 to TRBJ2-1; no clear D. The germline V and J ends were trimmed by 3 bases and 0 bases, with 9 bases remaining between them. The germline gives CDR1 KGHSH, CDR2 LQKENI. The CDR3 totals 15 residues. CDR3 in amino acids: CASSPGSSSYNEQFF. CDR3 DNA: TGTGCCAGCTCACCTGGCTCGAGCTCCTACAATGAGCAGTTCTTC.

This clonotype was observed a handful of times. This sequence joins TRBV10-3 and TRBJ2-7, with a weak D call TRBD1 (6 bases). Germline V CDR1 and CDR2: ENHRY, SYGVKD. The length of the CDR3 is 13 residues. V was shortened by 6 bases and J by 3 bases, with 12 bases between the two germline ends. This chain's CDR3 is CAIRDRLNYEQYF. The CDR3 nucleotides are TGTGCCATCAGGGACAGACTAAACTACGAGCAGTACTTC.

The V call is TRBV7-2, the J call TRBJ2-1; no reliable D call. V gave up 3 bases and J gave up 9 bases, with 12 bases separating them. Germline V CDR1 and CDR2: SGHTA, FQGNSA. The CDR3 is 13 residues long. Here the CDR3 DNA reads TGTGCCAGCAGCTTGGAGTGGACGGGTGAGCAGTTCTTC. Translation: CASSLEWTGEQFF.

The table lists this clonotype with a few counts. V and J are TRBV28 and TRBJ1-1; 8 positions match TRBD1. The CDR3 extends over 18 amino acids. Germline assignment: CDR1 MDHEN and CDR2 SYDVKM. The V gene end was trimmed by 6 bases and the J gene end by 1 base; junction bases not matched to a gene: 16. The CDR3 coding sequence is TGTGCCAGCAGCGTGGACAGGGTCTTAGACCTCGAGAACACTGAAGCTTTCTTT. Translated: CASSVDRVLDLENTEAFF. The full variable domain, its missing parts supplied by reference TRBV28 and TRBJ1-1, is DVKVTQSSRYLVKRTGEKVFLECVQDMDHENMFWYRQDPGLGLRLIYFSYDVKMKEKGDIPEGYSVSREKKERFSLILESASTNQTSMYLCASSVDRVLDLENTEAFFGQGTRLTVV.

This clonotype was recorded a few times. The J gene is TRBJ1-4, the V gene TRBV9; D gene ambiguous. This CDR3 comprises 14 residues. The germline V gene has CDR1 SGDLS and CDR2 YYNGEE. Trimming took off 0 bases at V and 4 bases at J, with 7 bases between the two ends. This chain's CDR3 is CASSVEGRNEKLFF. The CDR3 coding sequence is TGTGCCAGCAGCGTAGAGGGTCGTAATGAAAAACTGTTTTTT. Based on the CDR3 plus reference TRBV9 and TRBJ1-4, the full variable domain is DSGVTQTPKHLITATGQRVTLRCSPRSGDLSVYWYQQSLDQGLQFLIQYYNGEERAKGNILERFSAQQFPDLHSELNLSSLELGDSALYFCASSVEGRNEKLFFGSGTQLSVL.

This clonotype appeared many times. V usage is TRBV2 and J usage is TRBJ2-3; D might be TRBD2 (5 bases). With 4 bases removed from V and 2 bases from J, the gap between germline ends came to 25 bases. The CDR3 covers 19 residues. CDR1 and CDR2 from the germline V gene are SNHLY and FYNNEI. The CDR3 reads CASSGMSQLAKTLTDTQYF. For the CDR3, the DNA is TGTGCCAGCAGTGGTATGAGTCAGCTAGCAAAGACTCTCACAGATACGCAGTATTTT.

This clonotype occurred a few times. The chain recombines TRBV2 with TRBJ1-1; 7 nucleotides align to TRBD1. The CDR3 has 14 residues. J lost 5 bases, V lost 9 bases, and 12 bases had no gene match. Germline CDR1 reads SNHLY; CDR2 reads FYNNEI. The CDR3: CASSKGDRETEAFF. CDR3 coding DNA: TGTGCCAGTTCTAAAGGAGACAGGGAAACTGAAGCTTTCTTT.

This clonotype has more than one count but fewer than ten. V is TRBV19 and J is TRBJ2-3; TRBD2 is a possible D gene (6 bases). Germline assignment: CDR1 LNHDA and CDR2 SQIVND (reference sequence). Trimming took off 3 bases at V and 0 bases at J, with 7 bases between the two ends. This CDR3 has 14 residues. CDR3 sequence reads: CASSIGGSTDTQYF. For the CDR3, the DNA is TGTGCCAGTAGTATTGGGGGGAGCACAGATACGCAGTATTTT.

The chain has TRBV7-9 and TRBJ2-1; the D gene is possibly TRBD1 (5 bases). Trimming removed 5 bases from V and 10 bases from J, with 12 bases in between. Per germline, CDR1 SEHNR and CDR2 FQNEAQ (reference sequence). The CDR3 covers 12 residues. The CDR3 sequence is CASSPGGAEQFF. DNA of the CDR3: TGTGCCAGCAGCCCAGGTGGGGCAGAGCAGTTCTTC. The full variable domain, its missing parts supplied by reference TRBV7-9 and TRBJ2-1, is DTGVSQNPRHKITKRGQNVTFRCDPISEHNRLYWYRQTLGQGPEFLTYFQNEAQLEKSRLLSDRFSAERPKGSFSTLEIQRTEQGDSAMYLCASSPGGAEQFFGPGTRLTVL.

This clonotype was observed at least ten times. The V call is TRBV5-1, the J call TRBJ1-2; D uncertain. CDR3 length: 14 residues. CDR1 and CDR2 (germline): SGHRS, YFSETQ. V gave up 0 bases and J gave up 0 bases, with 6 bases separating them. The CDR3 DNA follows: TGCGCCAGCAGCTTGGGGGCAGCTAACTATGGCTACACCTTC. This sequence encodes CASSLGAANYGYTF.

This clonotype has a count of ten or more. The chain joins TRBV7-6 to TRBJ2-2; 7 nucleotides match TRBD2. CDR3 size: 20 residues. Trimming removed 5 bases from V and 1 base from J; junction bases left unmatched: 19. Germline V gene sequence: CDR1 SGHVS, CDR2 FNYEAQ. The CDR3 coding sequence is TGTGCCAGCAGCCTTAAAGGCGGGAGCGGGCACAAACAGAACACCGGGGAGCTGTTTTTT. Encoded protein: CASSLKGGSGHKQNTGELFF.